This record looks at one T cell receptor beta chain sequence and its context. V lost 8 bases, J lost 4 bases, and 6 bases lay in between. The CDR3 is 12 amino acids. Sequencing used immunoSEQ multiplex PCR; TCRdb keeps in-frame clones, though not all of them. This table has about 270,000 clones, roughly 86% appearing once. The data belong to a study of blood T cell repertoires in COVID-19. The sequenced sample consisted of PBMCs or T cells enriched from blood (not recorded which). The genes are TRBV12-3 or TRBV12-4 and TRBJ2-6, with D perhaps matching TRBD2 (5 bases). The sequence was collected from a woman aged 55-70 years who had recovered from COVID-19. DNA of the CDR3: TGTGCCAGCGGGGAGGGGGCCAACGTCCTGACTTTC. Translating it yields CASGEGANVLTF.